This TCR beta chain was identified in a study of vaccination effects on CD4 cells after COVID-19. CD4+ T cells specific for antigen were expanded with viral peptide pools by the ViraFEST assay before sequencing. The culture ran for 10 days before CD4+ T cells were isolated. The cohort was immunized with two doses of either the BNT162b2 or mRNA-1273 vaccine. The vaccine recipients had no prior SARS-CoV-2 infection, with negative nucleocapsid antibodies. PBMC cultures contained 1.5 million to 2 million cells per well, roughly 10 IU/ml IL-2 and around 9.4 ug/ml peptides. It was on days 3 and 7 that half the medium was replaced with IL-2 medium. Only in-frame clones appear in the TCRdb table, and some are missing; sequencing was by immunoSEQ multiplex PCR. The table lists around 29,000 clones, 55% to 75% of them singletons. The CDR3 loop spans 16 amino acids. Germline values: CDR1 SGHDT, CDR2 YYEEEE. Deletions cut 3 bases from V and 0 bases from J, with 13 bases between.

Details on this clone: The antigen remains unidentified.

The source material was CD4+ T cells from PBMCs cultured with HCoV-NL63 spike peptides, sampled after COVID-19 vaccination. The V and J genes are TRBV5-6 and TRBJ1-5; possibly TRBD1 for D (5 bases). The receptor was isolated from a human donor who received a COVID-19 vaccine. The CDR3 region is CASSSGGPNSNQPQHF. The DNA of the CDR3 is TGTGCCAGCAGCTCCGGGGGACCGAATAGCAATCAGCCCCAGCATTTT.